The following is a T cell receptor (beta chain) sequence with its context. There is no known antigen for this receptor. Base-call qualities are not available, and no considerably larger clone is one nucleotide away. The data were taken from a study of PD-1 blockade in classical Hodgkin lymphoma (dated by TCRdb to 2019 to 2021). For the study in its entirety: Nivolumab dosing was 3 mg/kg intravenously every 2 weeks, continuing until either disease progression or unacceptable toxicity. To define a peripheral blood immune signature of response to PD-1 blockade in classical Hodgkin lymphoma, the study combined TCR beta sequencing with CyTOF. Results and caveats for the whole study, not just this receptor: The study was limited to a single clinical trial cohort, and causes of repertoire differences, possibly disease activity or prior therapy, remained undefined. Diversity was lower in patients who began nivolumab less than 1 year after ASCT, so these patients were left out of later analyses to avoid confounding by immune reconstitution. A significant rise by C4D1 was seen in CD4+ but not CD8+ TCR diversity (p=0.0027 vs p=0.16), with the rise being most apparent in complete responders (p=0.02). Among trial patients, those achieving complete response had baseline diversity similar to that of newly diagnosed patients, while diversity was significantly lower in partial responders and progressors. Baseline TCR diversity was reported to be lower in newly diagnosed patients than in healthy donors and to be lower still in relapsed/refractory patients.

The time point label, read with the paper, signifies: cycle 2 day 1 (C2D1) of nivolumab. Every trial patient had relapsed after autologous stem cell transplantation, and cohorts A, B and C differed in prior brentuximab vedotin exposure. The trial cohort was composed of 56 patients with relapsed/refractory classical Hodgkin lymphoma, for whom complete response, partial response or progressive disease was recorded as best overall response. Single-agent nivolumab was administered to trial patients in the multi-cohort phase II CheckMate 205 trial. An independent review committee assessed best overall response using the 2007 International Working Group response criteria. Trial PBMCs were collected immediately before nivolumab initiation (C1D1) and during therapy at cycle 2 day 1 and cycle 4 day 1. Peripheral blood was collected in 8 mL Vacutainer Cell Preparation Tubes, from which PBMCs were isolated by centrifugation and then cryopreserved.

The CDR3, from cysteine to phenylalanine, totals 17 residues. Only CDR3 DNA is held: 51 bases, read in frame from base 1. Trimming takes 4 bases off V and 5 bases off J; junction bases not matched to a gene: 11. CDR1 and CDR2 were assigned from the germline V gene (reference sequence) as GTSNPN and SVGIG. The Qiagen DNeasy kit was used to extract genomic DNA both from unsorted PBMCs and from the negatively selected CD4+ and CD8+ fractions. Using primers that anneal to V and J segments, immunoSEQ multiplex PCR amplified the TCR beta CDR3 regions. A synthetic immune receptor repertoire was used to minimize amplification bias, and any remaining bias was removed computationally after sequencing. Processing in the source paper ran as follows. Repertoire diversity was quantified as the Shannon entropy index using custom Python scripts. The unsorted, CD4+ and CD8+ repertoires were each analyzed separately, with the exception of combined analyses, where CD4+ and CD8+ sequences were merged in silico. Clonal expansion was defined as at least a 2-fold frequency increase after treatment relative to C1D1, with a pseudocount of 0.5 for undetected baseline clones. Clones with 0 or 1 copy at C1D1 were defined as singleton clones, while clones with 2 or more copies were defined as non-singleton clones. Clones expanded in unsorted samples were assigned a CD4+, CD8+ or unknown annotation through matching of protein sequences in sorted samples from the same patient. Wilcoxon tests on paired samples were used to test changes in diversity from C1D1 to C4D1. TCRdb holds this immuneACCESS table with in-frame rearrangements only. Some clones are missing; in checked studies, unresolved V genes explain under half, and the rest has no known cause. V and J calls and clone size come straight from that table; D and trimming were deduced from the DNA. The sample has about 110,000 clones on record, nearly 90% of them singletons. Of the sample, just under 20% is held by the ten largest clones.

This material consisted of peripheral blood mononuclear cells (PBMCs), taken before the second cycle of nivolumab. This clonotype originated in a human donor with classical Hodgkin lymphoma. This receptor chain uses TRBV30 and TRBJ2-1; the junction holds 13 bases that match TRBD2. CDR3 sequence: CAWTSGLAGTVDNEQFF. The sequenced DNA is TGTGCCTGGACCTCGGGACTAGCGGGAACGGTCGACAATGAGCAGTTCTTC.